This record covers a single T cell receptor (beta chain). The sample originates from a study of T cell changes during pregnancy in multiple sclerosis. Clones were read by immunoSEQ multiplex PCR, and TCRdb kept only the in-frame ones, dropping some. The table records about 85,000 clones, just over 90% of them present only once. The sequence was collected from a female donor with multiple sclerosis, enrolled in a pregnancy study. Sequences were derived from peripheral blood, sampled in the first trimester of pregnancy.

CDR3 sequence (DNA): TGTGCCAGCAGTGCTATTCTAGCGGGAGGTCCCTACGAGCAGTACTTC. Its protein is CASSAILAGGPYEQYF. The chain is built from TRBV6-1 and TRBJ2-7; TRBD2 matches 11 bases. Germline V gives CDR1 MNHNS, CDR2 SASEGT. V dropped 4 bases and J dropped 2; count of bases not matched to a gene: 7. The CDR3 spans 16 residues.